This T cell receptor (beta chain) was obtained from a study of cytomegalovirus exposure and HLA in healthy donors. Trimming took 5 bases from V and 3 from J, leaving 16 bases between them. CDR3 length equals 15 residues. Per the germline V gene, CDR1 is LNHNV and CDR2 is YYDKDF (reference sequence). Vbeta (60) and Jbeta (13) primers were used in the PCR. Sequenced by immunoSEQ multiplex PCR; TCRdb stores in-frame clones only, minus some. The table has some 110,000 clones, roughly three quarters seen once. This sequence joins TRBV15 and TRBJ1-1; D not resolved. Sequencing input: PBMCs. This TCR was sampled from a woman in her forties in good health and CMV-seronegative. The CDR3 nucleotides are TGTGCCACCAGCCCCGGGTTGATCTTGGACACTGAAGCTTTCTTT. Translated: CATSPGLILDTEAFF.